What follows are 25 T cell receptor beta chains derived from one specimen sequenced in a study of T cell responses to AZD1222 COVID-19 vaccine. The repertoire was sequenced with immunoSEQ multiplex PCR; TCRdb's copy has only in-frame clones and lacks some. The table has about 120,000 clones, roughly 85% seen once. The sequences come from peripheral blood, collected on day 0 of AZD1222 vaccination. All receptors come from an adult in good health.

The chain carries TRBV30 and TRBJ1-5; TRBD1 might be the D (6 bases). The CDR3 extends over 14 amino acids. The germline V and J ends were trimmed by 3 bases and 11 bases, with 20 bases remaining between them. Per germline, CDR1 GTSNPN and CDR2 SVGIG (reference sequence). The DNA for the CDR3 is TGTGCCTGGAGCCCCCCGAACAGGGTTTCAGCCCAGCATTTT. Translating gives CAWSPPNRVSAQHF.

V is TRBV7-9 and J is TRBJ1-3; TRBD1 aligns across 12 bases. Germline V gives CDR1 SEHNR, CDR2 FQNEAQ (reference sequence). The CDR3 is 18 amino acids. The junction had 8 bases not matched to a gene; V was cut back by 5 bases and J by 0 bases. In nucleotides, the CDR3 is TGTGCCAGCAGCCCCGGGACAGGGGGCTCTAGCTCTGGAAACACCATATATTTT. This encodes CASSPGTGGSSSGNTIYF.

This clone came up once. Within the sample, other DNA sequences also encode this same CDR3. V and J are TRBV18 and TRBJ1-5; unclear D gene. CDR1 KGHSH and CDR2 LQKENI come from the germline V gene. With 3 bases removed from V and 3 bases from J, the gap between germline ends came to 6 bases. The CDR3 runs to 13 residues. DNA for the CDR3: TGTGCCAGCTCACCCGACGACAATCAGCCCCAGCATTTT. Its protein product is CASSPDDNQPQHF.

Only one count was recorded for this clone. The chain carries TRBV5-1 and TRBJ2-2; no definite D call. Trimming shortened V by 4 bases and J by 7 bases, and 14 bases separated the two germline ends. Germline CDR1 and CDR2: SGHRS and YFSETQ. The CDR3 is 14 amino acids. The CDR3 spells CASSPTTVSGELFF. CDR3 nucleotides: TGCGCCAGCAGCCCAACCACGGTCAGCGGGGAGCTGTTTTTT.

The V gene is TRBV5-1, the J gene TRBJ1-6; tentative D call: TRBD1 (6 bases). The V end was cut by 5 bases, the J end by 7 bases, with 19 bases between. This CDR3 comprises 16 residues. Per germline, CDR1 SGHRS and CDR2 YFSETQ. The CDR3 is CASRGGMTGRNSPLHF. CDR3 sequence (DNA): TGCGCCAGCAGAGGAGGGATGACAGGCAGGAATTCACCCCTCCACTTT.

This clone has just one count. The CDR3 region has the DNA TGTGCCAGCAGCCCAGTGACCGGGGAGCTGTTTTTT. Protein product: CASSPVTGELFF. J is TRBJ2-2 and V is TRBV12-3 or TRBV12-4; D unclear. V gave up 6 bases and J gave up 5 bases, with 7 bases separating them. This CDR3 region has 12 residues.

The rearrangement uses TRBV7-8 and TRBJ1-2; tentatively, D is TRBD1 (6 bases). The CDR3 is made up of 14 amino acids. Trimming left V 1 base short and J 3 bases short, with 9 bases between. Germline CDR1 is SGHVS and CDR2 is FQNEAQ. This chain's CDR3 is CASSLGGLDYGYTF. CDR3 DNA: TGTGCCAGCAGCTTAGGGGGGCTCGACTATGGCTACACCTTC.

V gene TRBV24-1 combines with J gene TRBJ2-7; 7 bases align to TRBD1. Germline V gene data show CDR1 as KGHDR and CDR2 as SFDVKD. The CDR3 is 16 residues long. Trimming at V came to 4 bases and at J to 5 bases, leaving 13 bases not matched to a gene. The CDR3 coding sequence is TGTGCCACCAGTGAGGGGCTGACAGGGCAGGGGGACGAGCAGTACTTC. It translates to CATSEGLTGQGDEQYF.

This clone was detected only a few times. J is TRBJ2-7 and V is TRBV2; 10 positions match TRBD2. In germline, CDR1 is SNHLY, CDR2 FYNNEI. V was clipped by 8 bases and J by 5 bases; unmatched bases: 15. The CDR3 spans 16 residues. CDR3 amino acids: CASHRLAGGLVDEQYF. CDR3 coding DNA: TGTGCCAGCCATCGATTAGCGGGAGGACTGGTTGACGAGCAGTACTTC.

This rearrangement joins TRBV28 to TRBJ1-5; the D gene is possibly TRBD1 (6 bases). This CDR3 is built from 15 residues. V was cut by 6 bases and J by 3 bases, with 15 bases left in between. Per the germline V gene, CDR1 is MDHEN and CDR2 is SYDVKM. The CDR3 sequence: CASSIGGVDNQPQHF. Here the CDR3 DNA reads TGTGCCAGCAGCATAGGGGGGGTCGACAATCAGCCCCAGCATTTT.

The chain joins TRBV29-1 to TRBJ2-6; TRBD1 aligns across 7 bases. After removal of 2 bases from V and 2 bases from J, the junction contained 0 bases not matched to a gene. Germline V CDR1 and CDR2: SQVTM, ANQGSEA. This CDR3 is 14 amino acids long. The CDR3, as DNA: TGCAGCGTTGAAACAGGGGCTGGGGCCAACGTCCTGACTTTC. Protein product: CSVETGAGANVLTF.

This sequence joins TRBV5-5 and TRBJ1-2; tentatively, D is TRBD1 (5 bases). The CDR3 consists of 14 residues. Trimming shortened V by 4 bases and J by 6 bases, and 16 bases separated the two germline ends. Per germline, CDR1 SGHKS and CDR2 YYEKEE (reference sequence). CDR3 protein: CASSPPDIADGYTF. The CDR3 coding sequence is TGTGCCAGCAGCCCTCCGGACATCGCGGATGGCTACACCTTC.

The chain recombines TRBV14 with TRBJ1-6; the D gene is possibly TRBD1 (6 bases). CDR1 is SGHDN and CDR2 is FVKESK in the germline V gene. V shed 9 bases and J shed 6 bases, with 12 bases lying between them. This CDR3 has 13 residues. DNA of the CDR3: TGTGCCAGTTCGAGCAGGGGTAATTCACCCCTCCACTTT. Protein: CASSSRGNSPLHF.

V usage is TRBV24-1 and J usage is TRBJ1-2; TRBD1 matches 7 bases. The J segment lost 5 bases and the V segment lost 3 bases, leaving 5 bases of the junction unmatched. The CDR3 extends over 14 amino acids. Germline assignment: CDR1 KGHDR and CDR2 SFDVKD. CDR3 sequence (DNA): TGTGCCACCAGTGATCCTCTGACAGGGTATGGCTACACCTTC. It is translated as CATSDPLTGYGYTF.

CDR3 nucleotide sequence: TGTGCCAGCAGTGATGGGCTAGCGAGGACAGATACGCAGTATTTT. As protein: CASSDGLARTDTQYF. The chain combines TRBV2 with TRBJ2-3; weak D call: TRBD2 (6 bases). This CDR3 contains 15 residues. The V end was cut by 3 bases, the J end by 3 bases, with 13 bases between. The germline V gene has CDR1 SNHLY and CDR2 FYNNEI.

V gene TRBV20-1 combines with J gene TRBJ2-3, with D unclear. CDR1 is DFQATT, CDR2 SNEGSKA, per germline (reference sequence). This CDR3 is 14 amino acids long. V lost 3 bases and J 2 bases, leaving 12 bases between the germline ends. The CDR3 DNA follows: TGCAGTGCTAGTGGCTTTGGGATCACAGATACGCAGTATTTT. Amino acid sequence: CSASGFGITDTQYF.

The chain employs TRBV9 and TRBJ2-7; no definite D call. CDR1 is SGDLS, CDR2 YYNGEE, per germline. This CDR3 spans 12 amino acids. V lost 0 bases and J lost 6, with 7 bases in between. DNA for the CDR3: TGTGCCAGCAGCGTAGACTCTTCCGAGCAGTACTTC. It translates to CASSVDSSEQYF.

The chain has TRBV9 and TRBJ2-7; D unresolved. Germline-derived CDR1 and CDR2 are SGDLS and YYNGEE. V was trimmed by 3 bases and J by 3 bases, leaving 7 bases between them. The CDR3 totals 12 residues. The CDR3 DNA reads as TGTGCCAGCAGCGCAAATAACTACGAGCAGTACTTC. Its translation: CASSANNYEQYF.

V and J are TRBV19 and TRBJ1-1; D is ambiguous. The V and J ends lost 5 bases and 11 bases respectively, with 18 bases between them. In germline, CDR1 is LNHDA, CDR2 SQIVND (reference sequence). The CDR3 sequence is 13 residues long. The CDR3 region is CASSPSGSRWAFF. In DNA, the CDR3 is TGTGCCAGTAGTCCCTCGGGGTCTAGGTGGGCTTTCTTT.

The gene calls are TRBV9 and TRBJ1-1; no clear D gene. V was shortened by 4 bases and J by 1 base, with 11 bases between the two germline ends. CDR3 length: 14 residues. The germline CDR1 and CDR2 sequences are SGDLS and YYNGEE. The CDR3 loop is CASSPQVQNTEAFF. CDR3 nucleotide sequence: TGTGCCAGCAGCCCCCAGGTGCAGAACACTGAAGCTTTCTTT.

The chain recombines TRBV19 with TRBJ1-5; D possibly corresponds to TRBD1 (6 bases). Germline V gives CDR1 LNHDA, CDR2 SQIVND (reference sequence). V was shortened by 2 bases and J by 0 bases, with 11 bases between the two germline ends. The CDR3 sequence is 16 residues long. The CDR3 coding sequence is TGTGCCAGTAGTATATTAGGGGGGAATAGCAATCAGCCCCAGCATTTT. Translation gives CASSILGGNSNQPQHF.

This chain uses TRBV5-1 with TRBJ2-1, with a possible D match to TRBD2 (5 bases). The CDR3 covers 16 residues. Germline CDR1 and CDR2: SGHRS and YFSETQ. Trimming took 0 bases from V and 4 from J, leaving 14 bases between them. In DNA, the CDR3 is TGCGCCAGCAGCTTGGATGGGCTTAGCGCTTACAATGAGCAGTTCTTC. Its protein is CASSLDGLSAYNEQFF.

This chain links TRBV11-2 with TRBJ2-3; 9 positions agree with TRBD1. V shed 6 bases and J 3 bases; nucleotides not matched to a gene: 7. Germline V gene data show CDR1 as SGHAT and CDR2 as FQNNGV. The CDR3 length is 15 residues. CDR3: CASSPGQGRTDTQYF. In nucleotides, the CDR3 is TGTGCCAGCAGTCCCGGACAGGGGAGGACAGATACGCAGTATTTT. Drawing the rest from reference TRBV11-2 and TRBJ2-3, the complete variable domain is EAGVAQSPRYKIIEKRQSVAFWCNPISGHATLYWYQQILGQGPKLLIQFQNNGVVDDSQLPKDRFSAERLKGVDSTLKIQPAKLEDSAVYLCASSPGQGRTDTQYFGPGTRLTVL.

The rearrangement uses TRBV7-9 and TRBJ1-4; tentative D call: TRBD1 (6 bases). CDR3 length: 17 amino acids. V lost 4 bases and J lost 4, with 19 bases in between. The germline CDR1 and CDR2 sequences are SEHNR and FQNEAQ (reference sequence). CDR3 in amino acids: CASSSAGGGQVNEKLFF. DNA of the CDR3: TGTGCCAGCAGCTCAGCGGGAGGGGGTCAAGTTAATGAAAAACTGTTTTTT.

The chain joins TRBV4-1 to TRBJ2-3; D not certain. The CDR3 is made up of 17 amino acids. Per germline, CDR1 MGHRA and CDR2 YSYEKL. V lost 0 bases, J lost 6 bases, and 19 bases lay in between. In nucleotides, the CDR3 is TGCGCCAGCAGCCAAGAGTATTCCGGCCACCCATCCGATACGCAGTATTTT. Amino acids: CASSQEYSGHPSDTQYF.